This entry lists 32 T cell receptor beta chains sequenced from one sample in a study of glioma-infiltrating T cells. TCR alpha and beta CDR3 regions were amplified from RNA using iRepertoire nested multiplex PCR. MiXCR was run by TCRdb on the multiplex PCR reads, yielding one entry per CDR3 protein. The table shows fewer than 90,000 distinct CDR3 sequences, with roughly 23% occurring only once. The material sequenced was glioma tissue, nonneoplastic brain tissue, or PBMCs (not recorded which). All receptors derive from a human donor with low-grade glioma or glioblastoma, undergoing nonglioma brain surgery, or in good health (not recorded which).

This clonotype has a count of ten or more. CDR3 sequence: CASSPDRGSNTEAFF. CDR3 nucleotide sequence: TGTGCCAGCTCACCGGATAGAGGATCGAACACTGAAGCTTTCTTT. The gene calls are TRBV18 and TRBJ1-1; D gene uncertain. The CDR3 loop spans 15 amino acids. Trimming stripped 3 bases from V and 1 base from J, with 12 bases between. CDR1 is KGHSH, CDR2 LQKENI, per germline.

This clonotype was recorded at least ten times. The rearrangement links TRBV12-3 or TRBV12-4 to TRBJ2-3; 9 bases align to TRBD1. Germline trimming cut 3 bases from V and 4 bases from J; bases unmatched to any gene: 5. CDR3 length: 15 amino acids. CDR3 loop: CASSFRRTGADTQYF. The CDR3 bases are TGTGCCAGCAGTTTCCGTCGGACAGGGGCAGATACGCAGTATTTT.

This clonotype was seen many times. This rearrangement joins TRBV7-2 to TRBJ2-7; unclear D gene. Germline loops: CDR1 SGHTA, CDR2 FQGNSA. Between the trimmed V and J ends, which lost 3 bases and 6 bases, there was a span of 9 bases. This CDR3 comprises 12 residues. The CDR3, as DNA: TGTGCCAGCAGCTTTGTGTTAGGCGAGCAGTACTTC. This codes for CASSFVLGEQYF.

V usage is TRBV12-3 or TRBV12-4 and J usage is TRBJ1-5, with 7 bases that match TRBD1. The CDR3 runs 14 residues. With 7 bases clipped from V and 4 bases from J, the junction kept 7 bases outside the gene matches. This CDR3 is CASTMGQPNQPQHF. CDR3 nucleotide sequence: TGTGCCAGCACCATGGGACAGCCAAATCAGCCCCAGCATTTT.

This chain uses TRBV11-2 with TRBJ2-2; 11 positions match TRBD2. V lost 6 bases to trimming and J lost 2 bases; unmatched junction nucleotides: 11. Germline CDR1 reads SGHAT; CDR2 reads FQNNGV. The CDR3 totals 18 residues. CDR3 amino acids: CASRIAGTSGRNTGELFF. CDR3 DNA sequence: TGTGCCAGCAGAATAGCTGGAACTAGCGGGAGAAACACCGGGGAGCTGTTTTTT. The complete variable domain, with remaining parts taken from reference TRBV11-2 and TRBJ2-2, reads EAGVAQSPRYKIIEKRQSVAFWCNPISGHATLYWYQQILGQGPKLLIQFQNNGVVDDSQLPKDRFSAERLKGVDSTLKIQPAKLEDSAVYLCASRIAGTSGRNTGELFFGEGSRLTVL.

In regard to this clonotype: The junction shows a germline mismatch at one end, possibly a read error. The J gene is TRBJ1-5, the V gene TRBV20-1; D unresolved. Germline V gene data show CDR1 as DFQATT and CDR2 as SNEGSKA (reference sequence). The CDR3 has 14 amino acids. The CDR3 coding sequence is TGCAGTGCTAGTTCGGGTCCTGGCAATCAGCCCCTCAATTTT. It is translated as CSASSGPGNQPLNF.

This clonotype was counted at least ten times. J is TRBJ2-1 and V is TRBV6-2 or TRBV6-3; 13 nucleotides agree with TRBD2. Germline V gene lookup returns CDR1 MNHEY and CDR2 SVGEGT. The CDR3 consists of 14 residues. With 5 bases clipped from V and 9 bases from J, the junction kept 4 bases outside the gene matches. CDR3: CASSRLAGGGEQFF. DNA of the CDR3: TGTGCCAGCAGTCGACTAGCGGGAGGCGGTGAGCAGTTCTTC.

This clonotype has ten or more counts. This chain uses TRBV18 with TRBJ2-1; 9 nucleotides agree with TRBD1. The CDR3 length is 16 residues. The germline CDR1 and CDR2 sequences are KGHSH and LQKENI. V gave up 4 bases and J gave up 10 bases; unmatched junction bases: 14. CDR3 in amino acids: CASSRGQGVSSGEQFF. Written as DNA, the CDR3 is TGTGCCAGCTCACGGGGACAGGGCGTCTCTAGCGGAGAGCAGTTCTTC.

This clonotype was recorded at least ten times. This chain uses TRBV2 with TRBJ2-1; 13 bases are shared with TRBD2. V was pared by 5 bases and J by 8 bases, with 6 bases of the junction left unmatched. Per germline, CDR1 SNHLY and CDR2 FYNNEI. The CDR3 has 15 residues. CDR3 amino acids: CASSPLAGGGDEQFF. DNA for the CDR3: TGTGCCAGCAGTCCACTAGCGGGAGGGGGGGATGAGCAGTTCTTC.

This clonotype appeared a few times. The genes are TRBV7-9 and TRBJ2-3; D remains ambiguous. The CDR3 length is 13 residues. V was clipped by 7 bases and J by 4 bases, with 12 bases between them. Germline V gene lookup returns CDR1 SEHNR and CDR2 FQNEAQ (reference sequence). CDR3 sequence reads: CASTRLGPDTQYF. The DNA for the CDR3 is TGTGCCAGCACCCGCCTTGGGCCAGATACGCAGTATTTT. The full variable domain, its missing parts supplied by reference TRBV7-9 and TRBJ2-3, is DTGVSQNPRHKITKRGQNVTFRCDPISEHNRLYWYRQTLGQGPEFLTYFQNEAQLEKSRLLSDRFSAERPKGSFSTLEIQRTEQGDSAMYLCASTRLGPDTQYFGPGTRLTVL.

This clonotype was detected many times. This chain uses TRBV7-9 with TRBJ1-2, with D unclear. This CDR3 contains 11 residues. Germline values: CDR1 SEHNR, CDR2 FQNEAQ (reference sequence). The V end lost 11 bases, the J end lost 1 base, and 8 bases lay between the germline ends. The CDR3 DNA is TGTGCCGGTCGACATAACTATGGCTACACCTTC. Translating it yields CAGRHNYGYTF.

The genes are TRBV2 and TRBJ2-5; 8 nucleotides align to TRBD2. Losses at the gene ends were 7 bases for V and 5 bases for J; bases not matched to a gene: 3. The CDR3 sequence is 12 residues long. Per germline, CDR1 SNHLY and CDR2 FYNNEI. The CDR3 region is CASTSGPETQYF. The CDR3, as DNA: TGTGCCAGCACTAGCGGGCCCGAGACCCAGTACTTC.

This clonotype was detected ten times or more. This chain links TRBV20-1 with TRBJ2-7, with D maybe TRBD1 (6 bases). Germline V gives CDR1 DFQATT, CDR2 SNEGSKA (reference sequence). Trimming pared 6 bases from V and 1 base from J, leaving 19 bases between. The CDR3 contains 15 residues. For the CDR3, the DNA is TGCAGTGCCCAAGCATTTACAGGGACGTCCTACGAGCAGTACTTC. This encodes CSAQAFTGTSYEQYF.

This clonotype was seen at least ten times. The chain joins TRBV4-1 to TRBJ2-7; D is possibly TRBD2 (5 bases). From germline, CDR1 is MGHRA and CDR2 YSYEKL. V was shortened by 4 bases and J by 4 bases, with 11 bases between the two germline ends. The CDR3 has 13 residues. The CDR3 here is CASSPRTGYEQYF. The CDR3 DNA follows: TGCGCCAGCAGCCCCCGGACTGGTTACGAGCAGTACTTC.

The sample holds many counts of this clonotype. CDR3 loop: CASSYGTGQRGQPQHF. CDR3 DNA: TGTGCCAGCAGTTACGGGACAGGGCAGCGGGGGCAGCCCCAGCATTTT. The V and J genes are TRBV12-3 or TRBV12-4 and TRBJ1-5, with TRBD1 identical over 9 bases. Trimming at V came to 4 bases and at J to 7 bases, leaving 11 bases not matched to a gene. CDR3 length: 16 residues.

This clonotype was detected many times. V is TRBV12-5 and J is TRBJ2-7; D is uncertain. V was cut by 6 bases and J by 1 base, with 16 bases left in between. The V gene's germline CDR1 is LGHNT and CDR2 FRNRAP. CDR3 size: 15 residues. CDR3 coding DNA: TGTGCTAGTGGCCCGAGTCGTCTAGATTCCTACGAGCAGTACTTC. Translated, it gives CASGPSRLDSYEQYF. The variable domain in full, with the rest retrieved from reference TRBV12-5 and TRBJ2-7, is DARVTQTPRHKVTEMGQEVTMRCQPILGHNTVFWYRQTMMQGLELLAYFRNRAPLDDSGMPKDRFSAEMPDATLATLKIQPSEPRDSAVYFCASGPSRLDSYEQYFGPGTRLTVT.

The CDR3 is CASSSSGTGMVGEQYF. The CDR3 DNA follows: TGCGCCAGCAGCTCCTCCGGGACAGGGATGGTCGGCGAGCAGTACTTC. The rearrangement links TRBV5-1 to TRBJ2-7; 9 bases match TRBD1. V lost 3 bases, J lost 6 bases, and 13 bases stayed unmatched. This CDR3 is 16 amino acids long. Germline-derived CDR1 and CDR2 are SGHRS and YFSETQ.

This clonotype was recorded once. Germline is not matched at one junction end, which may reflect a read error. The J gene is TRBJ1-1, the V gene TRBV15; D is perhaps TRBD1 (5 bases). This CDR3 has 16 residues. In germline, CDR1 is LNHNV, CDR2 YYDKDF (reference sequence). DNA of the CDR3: TGTGCCACAGGGAAAGGTGGGGCAGAGACGAACACTGAAGCTTTATTT. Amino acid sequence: CATGKGGAETNTEALF. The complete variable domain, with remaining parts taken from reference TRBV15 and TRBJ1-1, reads DAMVIQNPRYQVTQFGKPVTLSCSQTLNHNVMYWYQQKSSQAPKLLFHYYDKDFNNEADTPDNFQSRRPNTSFCFLDIRSPGLGDTAMYLCATGKGGAETNTEALFGQGTRLTVV.

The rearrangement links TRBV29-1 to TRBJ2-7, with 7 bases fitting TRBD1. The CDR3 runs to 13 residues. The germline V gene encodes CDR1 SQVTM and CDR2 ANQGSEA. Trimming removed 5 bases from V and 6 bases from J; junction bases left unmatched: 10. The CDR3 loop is CSVSDRSGPEQYF. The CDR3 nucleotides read TGCAGCGTTTCGGACAGGAGTGGGCCCGAGCAGTACTTC.

Here the CDR3 reads CSVEAPGLASYNEQFF. The CDR3 coding sequence is TGCAGCGTTGAAGCACCGGGACTAGCATCTTACAATGAGCAGTTCTTC. This chain links TRBV29-1 with TRBJ2-1; 9 bases are shared with TRBD2. This CDR3 has 16 residues. The J segment lost 4 bases and the V segment lost 1 base, leaving 8 bases of the junction unmatched. CDR1 is SQVTM and CDR2 is ANQGSEA in the germline V gene.

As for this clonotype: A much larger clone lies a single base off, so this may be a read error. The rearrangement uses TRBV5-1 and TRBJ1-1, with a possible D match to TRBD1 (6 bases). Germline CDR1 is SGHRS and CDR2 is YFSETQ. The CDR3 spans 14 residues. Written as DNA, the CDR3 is TGCCCCAGCAGCTTGGTCGGGGGCGACACTGAAGCTTTCTTT. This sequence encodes CPSSLVGGDTEAFF.

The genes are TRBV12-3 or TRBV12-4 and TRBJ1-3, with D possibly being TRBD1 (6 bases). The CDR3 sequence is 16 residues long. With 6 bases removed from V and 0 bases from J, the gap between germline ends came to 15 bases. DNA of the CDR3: TGTGCCAGCAGGGGGGGCGGACTCCTCTCTGGAAACACCATATATTTT. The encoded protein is CASRGGGLLSGNTIYF.

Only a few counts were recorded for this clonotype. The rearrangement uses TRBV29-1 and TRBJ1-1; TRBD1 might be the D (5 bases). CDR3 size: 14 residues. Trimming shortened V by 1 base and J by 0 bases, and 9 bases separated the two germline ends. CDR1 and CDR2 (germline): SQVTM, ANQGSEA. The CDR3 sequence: CSVEVGRMNTEAFF. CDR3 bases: TGCAGCGTTGAAGTGGGACGGATGAACACTGAAGCTTTCTTT. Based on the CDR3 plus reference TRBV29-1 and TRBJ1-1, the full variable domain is SAVISQKPSRDICQRGTSLTIQCQVDSQVTMMFWYRQQPGQSLTLIATANQGSEATYESGFVIDKFPISRPNLTFSTLTVSNMSPEDSSIYLCSVEVGRMNTEAFFGQGTRLTVV.

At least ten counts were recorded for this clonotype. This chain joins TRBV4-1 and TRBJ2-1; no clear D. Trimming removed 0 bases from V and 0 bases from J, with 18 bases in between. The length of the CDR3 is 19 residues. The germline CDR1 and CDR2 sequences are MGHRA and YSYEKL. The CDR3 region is CASSQDSIRVTGSYNEQFF. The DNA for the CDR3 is TGCGCCAGCAGCCAAGATTCAATTCGAGTCACGGGCTCCTACAATGAGCAGTTCTTC.

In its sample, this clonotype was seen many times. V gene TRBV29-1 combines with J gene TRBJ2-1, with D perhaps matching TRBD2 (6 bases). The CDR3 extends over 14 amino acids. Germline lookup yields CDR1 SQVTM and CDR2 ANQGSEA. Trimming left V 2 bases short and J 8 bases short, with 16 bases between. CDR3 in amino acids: CSVERGGGRYEQFF. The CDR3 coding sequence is TGCAGCGTTGAACGTGGGGGAGGACGGTATGAGCAGTTCTTC.

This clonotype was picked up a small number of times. Written as DNA, the CDR3 is TGTGCCAGCAGCCGAGAGGCTCCTGGGGAAAAACTGTTTTTT. Its translation is CASSREAPGEKLFF. The chain carries TRBV4-2 and TRBJ1-4; D is unresolved. The germline V gene encodes CDR1 LGHNA and CDR2 YNFKEQ. The CDR3 loop spans 14 amino acids. V was cut by 4 bases and J by 8 bases, with 14 bases left in between.

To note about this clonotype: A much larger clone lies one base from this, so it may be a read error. The CDR3 DNA reads TGTGCCAGCAGCTTAGGACACAGAGGTGAGCAGTACTTC. Translating it yields CASSLGHRGEQYF. This chain links TRBV7-2 with TRBJ2-7, with D uncertain. CDR3 size: 13 residues. Germline V lookup: CDR1 SGHTA, CDR2 FQGNSA. V was cut by 1 base and J by 7 bases, with 11 bases left in between. Variable domain in full (rest from reference TRBV7-2 and TRBJ2-7): GAGVSQSPSNKVTEKGKDVELRCDPISGHTALYWYRQSLGQGLEFLIYFQGNSAPDKSGLPSDRFSAERTGGSVSTLTIQRTQQEDSAVYLCASSLGHRGEQYFGPGTRLTVT.

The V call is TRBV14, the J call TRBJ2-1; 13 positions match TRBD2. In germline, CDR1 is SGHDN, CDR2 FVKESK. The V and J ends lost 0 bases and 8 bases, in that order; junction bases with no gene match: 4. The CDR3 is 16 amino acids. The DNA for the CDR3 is TGTGCCAGCAGCCAAGAGACTAGCGGGAGGAGGGATGAGCAGTTCTTC. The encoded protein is CASSQETSGRRDEQFF.

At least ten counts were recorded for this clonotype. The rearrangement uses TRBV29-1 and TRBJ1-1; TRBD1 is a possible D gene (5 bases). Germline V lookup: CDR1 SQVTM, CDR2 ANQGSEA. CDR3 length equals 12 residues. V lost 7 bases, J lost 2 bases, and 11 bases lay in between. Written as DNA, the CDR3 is TGCAGCGGGAGACAGATCAACACTGAAGCTTTCTTT. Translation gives CSGRQINTEAFF. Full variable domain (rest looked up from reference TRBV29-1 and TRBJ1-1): SAVISQKPSRDICQRGTSLTIQCQVDSQVTMMFWYRQQPGQSLTLIATANQGSEATYESGFVIDKFPISRPNLTFSTLTVSNMSPEDSSIYLCSGRQINTEAFFGQGTRLTVV.

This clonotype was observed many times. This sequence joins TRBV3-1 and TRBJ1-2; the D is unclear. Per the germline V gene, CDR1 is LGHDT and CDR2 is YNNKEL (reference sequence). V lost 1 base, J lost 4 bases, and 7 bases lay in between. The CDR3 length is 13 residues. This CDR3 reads CASSQVPAYGYTF. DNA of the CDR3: TGTGCCAGCAGCCAAGTTCCAGCCTATGGCTACACCTTC.

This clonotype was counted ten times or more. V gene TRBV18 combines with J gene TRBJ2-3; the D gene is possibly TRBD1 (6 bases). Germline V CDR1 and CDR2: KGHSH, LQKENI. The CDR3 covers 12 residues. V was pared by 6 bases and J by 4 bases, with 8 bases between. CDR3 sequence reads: CASSRTADTQYF. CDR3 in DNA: TGTGCCAGCTCGCGGACAGCAGATACGCAGTATTTT.

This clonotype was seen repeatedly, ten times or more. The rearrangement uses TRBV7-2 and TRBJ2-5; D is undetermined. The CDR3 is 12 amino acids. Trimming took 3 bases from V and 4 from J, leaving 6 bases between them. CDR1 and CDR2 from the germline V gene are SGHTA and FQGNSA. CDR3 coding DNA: TGTGCCAGCAGCTTTCCCGGAGAGACCCAGTACTTC. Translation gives CASSFPGETQYF.